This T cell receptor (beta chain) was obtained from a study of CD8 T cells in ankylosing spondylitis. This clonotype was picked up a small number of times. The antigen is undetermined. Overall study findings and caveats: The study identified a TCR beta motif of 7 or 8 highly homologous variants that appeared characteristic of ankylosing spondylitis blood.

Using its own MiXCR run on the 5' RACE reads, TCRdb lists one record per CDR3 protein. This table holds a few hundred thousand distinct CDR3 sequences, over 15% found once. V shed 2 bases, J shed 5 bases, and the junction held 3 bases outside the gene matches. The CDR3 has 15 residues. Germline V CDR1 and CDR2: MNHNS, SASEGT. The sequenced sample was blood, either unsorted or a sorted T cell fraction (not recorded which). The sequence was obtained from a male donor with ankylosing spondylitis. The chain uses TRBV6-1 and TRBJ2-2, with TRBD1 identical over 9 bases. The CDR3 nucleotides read TGTGCCAGCAGTGAATCGGGACAGGGAACCGGGGAGCTGTTTTTT. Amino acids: CASSESGQGTGELFF.